What follows are 14 T cell receptor beta chains derived from one specimen sequenced in a study of blood T cell repertoires in COVID-19. Assay: immunoSEQ multiplex PCR; the TCRdb copy retains only in-frame clones and omits some. The table has 95,000 to 150,000 clones, about 83% seen once; the top ten hold about 2%. Source material: peripheral blood. The receptors shown here come from a woman in her forties or fifties with acute or convalescent COVID-19.

The rearrangement links TRBV6-2 or TRBV6-3 to TRBJ2-7; D is possibly TRBD2 (5 bases). V dropped 0 bases and J dropped 4 bases, with 13 bases sitting between them. CDR1 is MNHEY, CDR2 SVGEGT, per germline. This CDR3 contains 15 residues. The CDR3 sequence: CASSYSWESLYEQYF. The DNA of the CDR3 is TGTGCCAGCAGTTACTCGTGGGAGAGCCTATACGAGCAGTACTTC.

The J gene is TRBJ2-2, the V gene TRBV7-8; 8 nucleotides match TRBD2. V was clipped by 5 bases and J by 7 bases; unmatched bases: 9. This CDR3 contains 15 residues. Germline V CDR1 and CDR2: SGHVS, FQNEAQ. Written as DNA, the CDR3 is TGTGCCAGCAGCGTCTCAGCGGGAGCCGTCGGGGAGCTGTTTTTT. It is translated as CASSVSAGAVGELFF.

The rearrangement links TRBV19 to TRBJ2-1; tentative D call: TRBD2 (6 bases). The ends were cut back, 6 bases at V and 9 bases at J, with 15 bases in the middle. This CDR3 spans 13 amino acids. Per the germline V gene, CDR1 is LNHDA and CDR2 is SQIVND (reference sequence). DNA of the CDR3: TGTGCCAGTAGAGTGGACTATTCAGGTGAGCAGTTCTTC. Its translation is CASRVDYSGEQFF. Based on the CDR3 plus reference TRBV19 and TRBJ2-1, the full variable domain is DGGITQSPKYLFRKEGQNVTLSCEQNLNHDAMYWYRQDPGQGLRLIYYSQIVNDFQKGDIAEGYSVSREKKESFPLTVTSAQKNPTAFYLCASRVDYSGEQFFGPGTRLTVL.

The V and J genes are TRBV3-1 (or the pseudogene TRBV3-2) and TRBJ1-6; 9 positions match TRBD1. Germline V CDR1 and CDR2: LGHDT, YNNKEL (reference sequence). Trimming removed 6 bases from V and 8 bases from J; junction bases left unmatched: 2. This CDR3 contains 13 residues. The CDR3 spells CASRGQGDSPLHF. CDR3 DNA sequence: TGTGCCAGCAGGGGACAGGGAGATTCACCCCTCCACTTT.

This clone was seen once. This sequence joins TRBV18 and TRBJ1-6; the D gene is possibly TRBD1 (5 bases). CDR3 size: 15 residues. CDR1 and CDR2 (germline): KGHSH, LQKENI. Trimming pared 2 bases from V and 9 bases from J, leaving 14 bases between. The CDR3 nucleotides read TGTGCCAGCTCACCAGAACGGGGGGATTTTTCACCCCTCCACTTT. This codes for CASSPERGDFSPLHF.

The chain carries TRBV24-1 and TRBJ1-4; D may be TRBD1 (5 bases). From germline, CDR1 is KGHDR and CDR2 SFDVKD. The germline V and J ends were trimmed by 4 bases and 2 bases, with 13 bases remaining between them. CDR3 length equals 16 residues. The CDR3, as DNA: TGTGCCACCAGTGAGGGAGGGACTTCGACTAATGAAAAACTGTTTTTT. It encodes CATSEGGTSTNEKLFF.

The V gene is TRBV7-2, the J gene TRBJ1-3; 8 bases match TRBD1. The CDR3 consists of 14 residues. V lost 4 bases to trimming and J lost 5 bases; unmatched junction nucleotides: 4. CDR1 and CDR2 (germline): SGHTA, FQGNSA. CDR3 amino acids: CASSSWTGRNTIYF. The DNA of the CDR3 is TGTGCCAGCAGCTCCTGGACAGGGAGAAACACCATATATTTT. The full variable domain, rest sourced from reference TRBV7-2 and TRBJ1-3, is GAGVSQSPSNKVTEKGKDVELRCDPISGHTALYWYRQSLGQGLEFLIYFQGNSAPDKSGLPSDRFSAERTGGSVSTLTIQRTQQEDSAVYLCASSSWTGRNTIYFGEGSWLTVV.

The chain uses TRBV4-2 and TRBJ1-5, with D unresolved. V lost 0 bases to trimming and J lost 0 bases, with 12 bases between them. This CDR3 is built from 17 residues. Germline V gene lookup returns CDR1 LGHNA and CDR2 YNFKEQ. The chain's CDR3 is CASSQEVRTYSNQPQHF. In nucleotides, the CDR3 is TGTGCCAGCAGCCAAGAGGTAAGGACTTATAGCAATCAGCCCCAGCATTTT.

This chain connects TRBV7-2 to TRBJ2-1; 9 bases align to TRBD2. The junction had 8 bases not matched to a gene; V was cut back by 5 bases and J by 3 bases. The germline CDR1 and CDR2 sequences are SGHTA and FQGNSA. The CDR3 length is 16 residues. CDR3 DNA: TGTGCCAGCAGCGGGCGACTAGCGGCCATCTACAATGAGCAGTTCTTC. Encoded protein: CASSGRLAAIYNEQFF. Complete variable domain (other parts from reference TRBV7-2 and TRBJ2-1): GAGVSQSPSNKVTEKGKDVELRCDPISGHTALYWYRQSLGQGLEFLIYFQGNSAPDKSGLPSDRFSAERTGGSVSTLTIQRTQQEDSAVYLCASSGRLAAIYNEQFFGPGTRLTVL.

The chain combines TRBV19 with TRBJ1-3; D is uncertain. Trimming took off 6 bases at V and 2 bases at J, with 11 bases between the two ends. In germline, CDR1 is LNHDA, CDR2 SQIVND (reference sequence). CDR3 length: 14 residues. The CDR3 spells CASRSSGTGNTIYF. CDR3 sequence (DNA): TGTGCCAGTAGATCTTCCGGGACTGGAAACACCATATATTTT.

This chain joins TRBV7-2 and TRBJ2-7; tentative D call: TRBD2 (6 bases). Germline lookup yields CDR1 SGHTA and CDR2 FQGNSA. Between the trimmed V and J ends, which lost 1 base and 0 bases, there was a span of 10 bases. This CDR3 region has 15 residues. The CDR3 DNA sequence: TGTGCCAGCAGCTTAGTTGACGGGAGCTCCTACGAGCAGTACTTC. Its translation: CASSLVDGSSYEQYF.

The chain combines TRBV27 with TRBJ1-6, with 8 bases matching TRBD1. Germline trimming cut 3 bases from V and 8 bases from J; bases unmatched to any gene: 9. The CDR3 extends over 16 amino acids. CDR1 and CDR2 from the germline V gene are MNHEY and SMNVEV (reference sequence). CDR3 nucleotides: TGTGCCAGCAGTTTCGGCCAGGGGGCAAAGCATTCACCCCTCCACTTT. Protein product: CASSFGQGAKHSPLHF.

The chain combines TRBV27 with TRBJ2-5, with D possibly being TRBD2 (5 bases). The length of the CDR3 is 13 residues. Trimming cost V 2 bases and J 5 bases, with 9 bases left between them. The germline gives CDR1 MNHEY, CDR2 SMNVEV (reference sequence). CDR3 residues: CASSLAGGETQYF. CDR3 DNA sequence: TGTGCCAGCAGTTTAGCTGGCGGGGAGACCCAGTACTTC.

The DNA for the CDR3 is TGTGCCTGGACGGTAGGAGCTCTTTTTGGAAACACCATATATTTT. This encodes CAWTVGALFGNTIYF. The chain is built from TRBV30 and TRBJ1-3, with D hard to call. Trimming stripped 4 bases from V and 3 bases from J, with 16 bases between. Germline CDR1 reads GTSNPN; CDR2 reads SVGIG (reference sequence). This CDR3 is built from 15 residues.